This T cell receptor beta chain came from a study of blood T cell repertoires in COVID-19 (dated by TCRdb to the early 2020s). For the wider study: Samples covering the acute and convalescent phases of COVID-19 were provided by collaborators in the United States, Italy and Spain. A freely available public database, intended as a resource for researchers studying the immune response to SARS-CoV-2, is where the repertoires were released. Samples were obtained from the ongoing ImmuneRACE study (first 160 participants) and from over a thousand subjects provided by 6 global collaborators. The dataset comprised deeply sampled blood TCRbeta repertoires from subjects exposed to, actively infected with, or recovered from COVID-19. Where available, HLA class I and class II types were obtained from metadata supplied by the sample provider rather than from assay-based typing. Nearly every sample came with metadata listing a de-identified subject ID, COVID-19 status, age in years and sex. The material from the prospective study consisted of cDNA or gDNA derived from T cells, B-cell-depleted T cells, or PBMCs.

TCRbeta CDR3 regions were amplified from genomic DNA using the immunoSEQ Assay, a bias-controlled multiplex PCR. On the study's bioinformatics: Nucleated cell counts per sample were estimated from amplification of reference gene primers within the assay. Sequence reads were collapsed and filtered to measure the absolute abundance of every unique TCRbeta CDR3 rearrangement. Productive Simpson clonality was computed per sample as the square root of Simpson's diversity index over productive rearrangements. TCRdb re-hosts the immuneACCESS table, in-frame sequences only. Its copies lack some clones; in the studies checked, an unresolved V gene accounts for under half of them, and the cause for the rest is not known. The V and J calls and clone size were taken over from that table, and D and trimming were inferred from the DNA. For this sample there are roughly 150,000 clones; 70% to 90% appear just once. 6.9% of the sample is in the top ten clones.

Counted from cysteine to phenylalanine, this CDR3 has 15 amino acids. Only the CDR3 region is kept as DNA, spanning 45 bases read in frame from base 1. According to the germline V gene, CDR1 reads SGHTA and CDR2 reads FQGNSA. The V end loses 2 bases and the J end loses 4 bases, and a stretch of 15 bases separates them. Findings and caveats that apply to the study as a whole: The quantity of clinical and demographic metadata differed by source and by participant and was supplied without curation.

One collaborating source in Seattle enrolled patients while the patients were actively infected and followed the patients over time throughout the course of disease. Each collaborating institution followed its own protocols to collect whole blood in K2EDTA tubes. For TCRbeta analysis, collaborators shipped samples in one of three forms: frozen whole blood, isolated PBMCs, or DNA extracted from either of those sample types. As concerns this clone: No cognate antigen has been identified for it. Base qualities are missing; no much larger clone stands one base away.

This TCR was sampled from a man older than 75 with COVID-19, enrolled during active disease. The sequenced material came from peripheral blood. The chain is made from TRBV7-2 and TRBJ2-7; no D gene is confidently identified. The nucleotides are TGTGCCAGCAGCTTATCTTCAGGCGTAGGATACGAGCAGTACTTC. It specifies CASSLSSGVGYEQYF.